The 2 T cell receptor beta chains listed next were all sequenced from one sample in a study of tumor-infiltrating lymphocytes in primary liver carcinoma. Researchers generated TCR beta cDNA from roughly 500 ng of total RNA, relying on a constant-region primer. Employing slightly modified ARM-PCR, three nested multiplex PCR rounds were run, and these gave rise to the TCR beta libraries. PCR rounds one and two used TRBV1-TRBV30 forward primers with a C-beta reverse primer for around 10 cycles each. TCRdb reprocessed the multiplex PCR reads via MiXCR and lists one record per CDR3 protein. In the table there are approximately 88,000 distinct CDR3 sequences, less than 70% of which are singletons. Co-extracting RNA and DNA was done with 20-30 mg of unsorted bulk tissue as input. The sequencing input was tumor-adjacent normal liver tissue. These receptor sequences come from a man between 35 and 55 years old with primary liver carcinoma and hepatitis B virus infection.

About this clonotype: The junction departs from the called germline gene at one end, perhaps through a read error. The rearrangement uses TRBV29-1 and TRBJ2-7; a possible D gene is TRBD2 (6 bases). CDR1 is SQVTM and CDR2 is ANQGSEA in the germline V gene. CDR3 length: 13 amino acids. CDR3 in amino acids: CCAVAGGGYDQYF. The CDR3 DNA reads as TGCTGCGCTGTCGCCGGGGGAGGCTACGACCAGTACTTC.

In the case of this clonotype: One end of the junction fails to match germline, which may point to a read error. The DNA of the CDR3 is TGCGCCAATGGGGGACAGCAGGACACAGATACGCAGTATTTT. It is translated as CANGGQQDTDTQYF. The chain uses TRBV6-1 and TRBJ2-3, with TRBD1 matching 7 bases. CDR1 is MNHNS, CDR2 SASEGT, per germline. The CDR3 runs 14 residues.